Listed below are T cell receptor beta chains from one sample, sequenced in a study of beta chain features in type 1 diabetes. The data were produced by immunoSEQ multiplex PCR, yet TCRdb's version contains in-frame clones alone and is incomplete. The repertoire includes 250,000 to 350,000 clones, about 15% of them detected once, and 0.015% to 0.017% sits in the top ten. Sequenced material: naive CD4+ T cells from blood. Every receptor here comes from a man between 18 and 35 years old with type 1 diabetes. CDR3s include the opening cysteine and the closing phenylalanine or tryptophan. A D gene is named only where the DNA matches it firmly. A row's size may be missing; if present it is once, few, many or a size class.

clone_size,j_call,v_call,d_call,cdr3_nt,cdr3_aa
once,TRBJ2-3,TRBV4-3,NA,TGCGCCAGCAGCCGAGCCAATGGGGGGAGCACAGATACGCAGTATTTT,CASSRANGGSTDTQYF
NA,TRBJ2-7,TRBV5-1,TRBD1,TGCGCCAGCAGCCCCCGGGACAGGGTTGACGAGCAGTACTTC,CASSPRDRVDEQYF
NA,TRBJ1-2,TRBV27,NA,TGTGCCAGCAGACCGGTCTTAGGCTACACCTTC,CASRPVLGYTF
NA,TRBJ2-7,TRBV29-1,TRBD2,TGCAGCGTTCGACCTCGTCTAGCGGACTCCTACGAGCAGTACTTC,CSVRPRLADSYEQYF
few,TRBJ2-7,TRBV19,TRBD1,TGTGCCAGTAGTAGCGACAGGGTAGGCGAGCAGTACTTC,CASSSDRVGEQYF
few,TRBJ2-1,TRBV5-1,NA,TGCGCCAGCAGCTTGGATGTTTTCCGAGGCGGAAATGAGCAGTTCTTC,CASSLDVFRGGNEQFF
NA,TRBJ1-2,TRBV2,NA,TGTGCCAGCAGGGAGGGAGGCGGCTACACCTTC,CASREGGGYTF
few,TRBJ2-7,TRBV2,TRBD1,TGTGCCAGCAGTCGAGGGACAGACGAGCAGTACTTC,CASSRGTDEQYF
few,TRBJ2-1,TRBV7-6,TRBD2,TGTGCCAGCAGCCGGGGAGGGCTAGCGGGCTACAATGAGCAGTTCTTC,CASSRGGLAGYNEQFF
few,TRBJ2-7,TRBV28,TRBD1,TGTGCCAGCAGCTCCGGGACAGCGTACTTATCCTACGAGCAGTACTTC,CASSSGTAYLSYEQYF
NA,TRBJ2-3,TRBV9,NA,TGTGCCAGCAGCGTAGGATTAGGGGGTTGGTCAGATACGCAGTATTTT,CASSVGLGGWSDTQYF
few,TRBJ2-5,TRBV19,TRBD2,TGTGCCAGTAGTTCGCGGACCGGGGGGCAAGAGACCCAGTACTTC,CASSSRTGGQETQYF
NA,TRBJ2-5,TRBV21-1,NA,TGTGCCAGCAGCTTCCGGACAGGGTCTGTGAGGGAGACCCAGTACTTC,CASSFRTGSVRETQYF
NA,TRBJ1-6,TRBV6-4,TRBD1,TGTGCCAGCAGCGTGACAGGGTTCGGAACACCCCTCCACTTT,CASSVTGFGTPLHF
NA,TRBJ2-5,TRBV10-3,TRBD1,TGTGCCATCAGTCCCACAGACAGGGGGGGAGAGACCCAGTACTTC,CAISPTDRGGETQYF
NA,TRBJ2-1,TRBV6-1,NA,TGTGCCAGCAGTGAAGCGAATAGTGAGCAGTTCTTC,CASSEANSEQFF
few,TRBJ1-1,TRBV29-1,NA,TGCAGCGTTGTGTCGATCAGGAACACTGAAGCTTTCTTT,CSVVSIRNTEAFF
few,TRBJ1-2,TRBV5-6,NA,TGTGCCAGCAGCCGGACAGCTGGCTACACCTTC,CASSRTAGYTF
few,TRBJ2-7,TRBV15,NA,TGTGCCACCAGCAGAGCTTCCTACGAGCAGTACTTC,CATSRASYEQYF
few,TRBJ2-5,TRBV7-2,TRBD2,TGTGCCAGCAGCGCTACTAGCGGGGCTAAGAAGACCCAGTACTTC,CASSATSGAKKTQYF
NA,TRBJ2-7,TRBV5-1,NA,TGCGCCAGCAGCTTGTACCAGGGGACCAACGAGCAGTACTTC,CASSLYQGTNEQYF
few,TRBJ2-1,TRBV5-1,TRBD2,TGCGCCAGCAGCTTGGCGTCTAGCGGCGCCTACAATGAGCAGTTCTTC,CASSLASSGAYNEQFF
few,TRBJ2-7,TRBV9,NA,TGTGCCAGCAGCCGAAGCCCCTACGACGAGCAGTACTTC,CASSRSPYDEQYF
few,TRBJ1-2,TRBV7-9,NA,TGTGCCATCGCCGGGGGAAACTATGGCTACACCTTC,CAIAGGNYGYTF
NA,TRBJ1-5,TRBV27,NA,TGTGCCAGCAGTTTGTCAGGGGTTAGAGTAGGCAATCAGCCCCAGCATTTT,CASSLSGVRVGNQPQHF
NA,TRBJ1-4,TRBV15,NA,TGTGCCACCAGCAGAGTTCAGGGAATAGAAAAACTGTTTTTT,CATSRVQGIEKLFF
few,TRBJ2-5,TRBV7-9,NA,TGTGCCAGCAGCTTAGGACGGGGACCGGGACTTCAAGAGACCCAGTACTTC,CASSLGRGPGLQETQYF
NA,TRBJ2-5,TRBV5-1,NA,TGCGCCAGCAGATATCGCCAGGGGAAGCCCCAAGAGACCCAGTACTTC,CASRYRQGKPQETQYF
NA,TRBJ2-7,TRBV30,TRBD1,TGTGCCTGGAGTTACACCACAGGGGTAGGACTCTACGAGCAGTACTTC,CAWSYTTGVGLYEQYF
few,TRBJ2-5,TRBV28,NA,TGTGCCAGCAGTCTCGGGACTCTCCAAGAGACCCAGTACTTC,CASSLGTLQETQYF
few,TRBJ2-7,TRBV4-2,TRBD2,TGTGCCAGCAGCCAAGAGGCGGGAGGAAGTCGCGAGCAGTACTTC,CASSQEAGGSREQYF
few,TRBJ2-2,TRBV7-9,NA,TGTGCCTCCTCCCCGTCGGGCGCGGGCACCGGGGAGCTGTTTTTT,CASSPSGAGTGELFF
few,TRBJ2-1,TRBV6-5,TRBD2,TGTGCCAGCAGCCCCGCCGGGGGGGGGTACAATGAGCAGTTCTTC,CASSPAGGGYNEQFF
NA,TRBJ1-6,TRBV6-6,TRBD1,TGTGCCAGCAGTTGGACAGGGTGGGATTCACCCCTCCACTTT,CASSWTGWDSPLHF
few,TRBJ2-3,TRBV5-4,TRBD2,TGTGCCAGCAGCTCCCAAACTAGCGGGGGGACAGATACGCAGTATTTT,CASSSQTSGGTDTQYF
NA,TRBJ2-5,TRBV14,NA,TGTGCCAGCAGCCACCGACAGGTACCCCCTCGAGAGACCCAGTACTTC,CASSHRQVPPRETQYF
few,TRBJ2-1,TRBV5-1,TRBD1,TGCGCCAGCAGCTTGCAGGGGGCCGACTACAATGAGCAGTTCTTC,CASSLQGADYNEQFF
few,TRBJ1-1,TRBV30,TRBD1,TGTGCCTGGAGGGGGGACCTATGGACAGGGACGCCGAACACTGAAGCTTTCTTT,CAWRGDLWTGTPNTEAFF
NA,TRBJ2-7,TRBV30,TRBD2,TGTGCCTGGTGTAGCGGGGGGGCTTACGAGCAGTACTTC,CAWCSGGAYEQYF
few,TRBJ1-5,TRBV5-1,NA,TGCGCCAGCAGCTTCACAGGGTTCCCTGGTCCCCAGCATTTT,CASSFTGFPGPQHF
NA,TRBJ1-6,TRBV4-3,NA,TGCGCCAGCAGCCAAGGACAGACTCCTCCCGGTTCACCCCTCCACTTT,CASSQGQTPPGSPLHF
NA,TRBJ1-5,TRBV30,TRBD1,TGTGCCTGGAGTGTACACAGGGGGAATCAGCCCCAGCATTTT,CAWSVHRGNQPQHF
once,TRBJ1-2,TRBV19,NA,TGTGCCAGTAGTCCGACGGACAGCTATAACTATGGCTACACCTTC,CASSPTDSYNYGYTF
few,TRBJ2-4,TRBV7-2,NA,TGTGCCAGCACCCACGGGAGCGGCATTCAGTACTTC,CASTHGSGIQYF